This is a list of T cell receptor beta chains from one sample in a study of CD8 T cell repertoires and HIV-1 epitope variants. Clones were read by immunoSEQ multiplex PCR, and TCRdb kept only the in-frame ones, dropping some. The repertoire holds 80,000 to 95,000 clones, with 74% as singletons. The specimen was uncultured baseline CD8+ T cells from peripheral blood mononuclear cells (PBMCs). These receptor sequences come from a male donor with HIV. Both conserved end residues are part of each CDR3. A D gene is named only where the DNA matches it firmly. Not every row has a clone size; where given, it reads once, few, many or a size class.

TGCAGCGCTGGGGGTGGGACTAGCGGATTCCACGAGCAGTACTTC,CSAGGGTSGFHEQYF,TRBJ2-7,TRBV29-1,TRBD2,-
TGCAGCGTTCAGGGATCCTACGAGCAGTACTTC,CSVQGSYEQYF,TRBJ2-7,TRBV29-1,-,many
TGTGCCAGTAGCTCAAGGCAGGGGATCGACAATGAGCAGTTCTTC,CASSSRQGIDNEQFF,TRBJ2-1,TRBV19,-,-
TGTGCCAGCAGCCCTCGTCCGGTGGCCTCGGGCTACGAGCAGTACTTC,CASSPRPVASGYEQYF,TRBJ2-7,TRBV9,-,few
TGTGCCAGCAGCTTAGACGGGAAGGCGACAGATACGCAGTATTTT,CASSLDGKATDTQYF,TRBJ2-3,TRBV7-2,-,-
TGTGCCAGCAGTTTTTCGGTTTCTCCCAACTACGGCTACACCTTC,CASSFSVSPNYGYTF,TRBJ1-2,TRBV6-6,-,few
TGTGCCAGCAGTTTACAACAGGGGATTAAAGGCTACACCTTC,CASSLQQGIKGYTF,TRBJ1-2,TRBV27,TRBD1,few
TGTGCCAGCGAAAGACAGGGATCCGGGACCCAGTACTTC,CASERQGSGTQYF,TRBJ2-5,TRBV7-6,TRBD1,few
TGCGCCAGCAGCCCGGACGGGGTGAACACTGAAGCTTTCTTT,CASSPDGVNTEAFF,TRBJ1-1,TRBV5-1,-,-
TGTGCCAGCAGCTACAAGACAGGGGGCACTGAAGCTTTCTTT,CASSYKTGGTEAFF,TRBJ1-1,TRBV7-2,TRBD1,-
TGTGCCAGCAGCTGGTCCCCTGGTCAGCCCCAGCATTTT,CASSWSPGQPQHF,TRBJ1-5,TRBV7-9,-,once
TGTGCCAGCAGCCAACAGGGGGCCGGTAATGAAAAACTGTTTTTT,CASSQQGAGNEKLFF,TRBJ1-4,TRBV5-4,TRBD1,-
TGTGCCAGCAGCGTAGTATCCGGGAGTGAGCAGTTCTTC,CASSVVSGSEQFF,TRBJ2-1,TRBV7-6,-,-
TGTGCCAGCAGCCTCGGGGGGCGCGGTGTAGATACGCAGTATTTT,CASSLGGRGVDTQYF,TRBJ2-3,TRBV25-1,-,-
TGTGCCTGGAGCCTCGTGAATTCACCCCTCCACTTT,CAWSLVNSPLHF,TRBJ1-6,TRBV30,-,-
TGTGCCAGCAGCTTAGGAGGGGACGGGGGAGGAGCTTTCTTT,CASSLGGDGGGAFF,TRBJ1-1,TRBV7-2,-,-
TGTGCCAGCAGCTTGGGGGGGACTGAAAACTATGGCTACACCTTC,CASSLGGTENYGYTF,TRBJ1-2,TRBV5-4,-,once
TGTGCCAGCAGCTTTGGCAGGGGGTACGAGCAGTACTTC,CASSFGRGYEQYF,TRBJ2-7,TRBV5-4,TRBD1,-
TGCGCCAGCAGCTTGGGACTAGCGGGGGGCACAGATACGCAGTATTTT,CASSLGLAGGTDTQYF,TRBJ2-3,TRBV5-1,TRBD2,-
TGTGCCAGCAGTTTTAAGGCTGGCCGGGTTCTCCCCTACAATGAGCAGTTCTTC,CASSFKAGRVLPYNEQFF,TRBJ2-1,TRBV27,-,-
TGTGCCAGCTCACCACGGGGACTTTCGAACACCGGGGAGCTGTTTTTT,CASSPRGLSNTGELFF,TRBJ2-2,TRBV18,-,-
TGTGCCAGCAGGCGGGACCCGAGCTCCTATAATTCACCCCTCCACTTT,CASRRDPSSYNSPLHF,TRBJ1-6,TRBV5-6,-,few
TGCGCCAGCAGGTCGGGACTCCAACTCACAGATACGCAGTATTTT,CASRSGLQLTDTQYF,TRBJ2-3,TRBV5-1,-,few
TGTGCCACTCACCGGGGGAATCCCATCCAAGAGACCCAGTACTTC,CATHRGNPIQETQYF,TRBJ2-5,TRBV15,-,-